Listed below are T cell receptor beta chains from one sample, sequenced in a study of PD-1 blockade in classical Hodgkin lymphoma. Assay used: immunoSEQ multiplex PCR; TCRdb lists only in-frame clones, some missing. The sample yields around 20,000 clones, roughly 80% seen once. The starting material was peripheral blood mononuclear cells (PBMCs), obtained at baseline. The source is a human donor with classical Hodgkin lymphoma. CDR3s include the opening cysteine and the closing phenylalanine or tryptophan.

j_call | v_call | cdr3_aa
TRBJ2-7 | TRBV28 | CASSWGSYEQYF
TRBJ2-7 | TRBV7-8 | CASSSGRQGTYEQYF
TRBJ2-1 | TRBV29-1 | CSVISPREAAGNEQFF
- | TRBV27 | CASSLSGNEQYF
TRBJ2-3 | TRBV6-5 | CASSYSGHTDTQYF
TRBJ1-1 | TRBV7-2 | CASSLGWTANTEAFF
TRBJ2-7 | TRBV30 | CAWSRTTGSFYEQYF
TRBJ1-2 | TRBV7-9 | CASSLVHREGYTF
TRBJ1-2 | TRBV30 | CAWSPPVVGSYGYTF
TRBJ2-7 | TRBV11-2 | CASSLDRAGSYEQYF
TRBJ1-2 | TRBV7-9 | CASSFRGLEGYTF
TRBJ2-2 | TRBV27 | CASIRTSGSSWGTGELFF
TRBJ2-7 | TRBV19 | CASGNSGGYYEQYF
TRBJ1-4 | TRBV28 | CASSPGPRGQFF
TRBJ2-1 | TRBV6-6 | CASQGTAFPEQFF
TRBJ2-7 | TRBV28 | CASTPQVGGRAIEQYF
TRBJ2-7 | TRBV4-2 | CASSQTSGNYEQYF
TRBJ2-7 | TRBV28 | CASKNQGYEQYF
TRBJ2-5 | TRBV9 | CASSTWDSTRETQYF
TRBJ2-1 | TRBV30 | CAWVAKRASSYNEQFF
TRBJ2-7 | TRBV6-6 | CASTQTGERDEQYF
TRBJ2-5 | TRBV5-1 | CASSRSGGIFETQYF
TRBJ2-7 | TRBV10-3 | CAISESAGEQYF
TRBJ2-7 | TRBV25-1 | CASSEVNRVPYEQYF
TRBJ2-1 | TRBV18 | CASSLFPLDEQFF
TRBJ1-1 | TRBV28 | CASSLEGGANTEAFF
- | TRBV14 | CASSKLAGSSYEQYF
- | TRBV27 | CASSPDQNPTYEQYF
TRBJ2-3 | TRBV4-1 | CASSQVGVDTQYF
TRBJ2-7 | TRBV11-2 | CASSRGLYEQYF
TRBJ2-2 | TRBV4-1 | CASSQPVKRAGGELFF